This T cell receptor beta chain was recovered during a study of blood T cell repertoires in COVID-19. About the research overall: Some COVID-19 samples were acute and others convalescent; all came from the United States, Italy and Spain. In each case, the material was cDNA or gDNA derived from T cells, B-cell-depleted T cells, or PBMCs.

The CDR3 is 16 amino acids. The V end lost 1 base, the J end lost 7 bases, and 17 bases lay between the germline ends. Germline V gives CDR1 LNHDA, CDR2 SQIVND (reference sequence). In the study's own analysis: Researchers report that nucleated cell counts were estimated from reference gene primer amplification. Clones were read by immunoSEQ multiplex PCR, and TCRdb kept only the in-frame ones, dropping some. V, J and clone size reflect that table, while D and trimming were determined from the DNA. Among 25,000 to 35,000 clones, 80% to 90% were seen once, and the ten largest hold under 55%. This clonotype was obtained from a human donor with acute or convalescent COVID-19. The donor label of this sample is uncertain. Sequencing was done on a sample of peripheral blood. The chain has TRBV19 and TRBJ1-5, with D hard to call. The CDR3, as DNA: TGTGCCAGTAGTATAGGACAAGGGAGAGGGAACCAGCCCCAGCATTTT. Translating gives CASSIGQGRGNQPQHF.